The 20 T cell receptor beta chains presented below share a single source sample, sequenced in a study of T cell responses to AZD1222 COVID-19 vaccine. Some clones are missing from TCRdb's copy, which holds only in-frame ones; the method was immunoSEQ multiplex PCR. This sample has 85,000 to 130,000 clones; around nine tenths occur once, and the top ten carry about 3.3%. Sequenced here: peripheral blood, sampled on day 0 of AZD1222 vaccination. Every receptor here comes from an adult in good health.

This clone was seen more than once but under ten times. The genes are TRBV6-6 and TRBJ1-2, with TRBD1 as a possible D gene (5 bases). Looked up from germline, CDR1 is MNHNY and CDR2 is SVGAGI (reference sequence). The CDR3 extends over 13 amino acids. Trimming pared 6 bases from V and 4 bases from J, leaving 12 bases between. In nucleotides, the CDR3 is TGTGCCAGCAGCGCTGGGACTTCCTATGGCTACACCTTC. Encoded protein: CASSAGTSYGYTF.

This sequence joins TRBV5-1 and TRBJ2-5, with TRBD1 as a possible D gene (6 bases). V lost 3 bases, J lost 0 bases, and 9 bases lay in between. This CDR3 has 14 residues. The V gene's germline CDR1 is SGHRS and CDR2 YFSETQ. The CDR3 nucleotides read TGCGCCAGCAGCTGGGGGACATACCAAGAGACCCAGTACTTC. Translated: CASSWGTYQETQYF.

This sequence joins TRBV29-1 and TRBJ1-1; the D is unclear. Trimming took 7 bases from V and 1 from J, leaving 4 bases between them. CDR1 and CDR2 from the germline V gene are SQVTM and ANQGSEA. This CDR3 spans 10 amino acids. CDR3 residues: CSGQNTEAFF. Here the CDR3 DNA reads TGCAGCGGACAGAACACTGAAGCTTTCTTT.

The chain has TRBV19 and TRBJ1-5, with D perhaps matching TRBD1 (5 bases). V was pared by 3 bases and J by 3 bases, with 12 bases between. The CDR3 consists of 15 residues. Germline V gives CDR1 LNHDA, CDR2 SQIVND (reference sequence). The CDR3 DNA is TGTGCCAGTAGTATGGTCAGGGATCCCAATCAGCCCCAGCATTTT. Its translation: CASSMVRDPNQPQHF.

The CDR3 spells CASSPPSGTGGYEQYF. The CDR3 DNA sequence: TGTGCCAGCTCACCCCCGAGTGGGACAGGGGGCTACGAGCAGTACTTC. This chain connects TRBV18 to TRBJ2-7; 11 bases line up with TRBD1. Germline assignment: CDR1 KGHSH and CDR2 LQKENI. Losses at the gene ends were 3 bases for V and 3 bases for J; bases not matched to a gene: 7. The CDR3 totals 16 residues.

V usage is TRBV7-9 and J usage is TRBJ1-1, with D uncertain. Germline V gives CDR1 SEHNR, CDR2 FQNEAQ (reference sequence). The germline V and J ends were trimmed by 4 bases and 2 bases, with 11 bases remaining between them. The CDR3 is 14 residues long. CDR3 loop: CASSSLSGNTEAFF. CDR3 sequence (DNA): TGTGCCAGCAGCTCCCTTTCGGGCAACACTGAAGCTTTCTTT.

This clone appeared once. The chain couples TRBV4-3 to TRBJ1-3, with D perhaps matching TRBD1 (6 bases). Trimming left V 0 bases short and J 0 bases short, with 18 bases between. In germline, CDR1 is LGHNA, CDR2 YSLEER. This CDR3 spans 19 amino acids. The CDR3 nucleotides read TGCGCCAGCAGCCAAGACTTGTTGAGAGGACAGAGCTCTGGAAACACCATATATTTT. Translating it yields CASSQDLLRGQSSGNTIYF.

This clone was found once. This sequence joins TRBV11-2 and TRBJ1-2, with D possibly being TRBD1 (6 bases). CDR3 length: 15 residues. Germline assignment: CDR1 SGHAT and CDR2 FQNNGV. Trimming pared 2 bases from V and 3 bases from J, leaving 13 bases between. The CDR3 spells CASSLLRGDHYGYTF. CDR3 in DNA: TGTGCCAGCAGCTTACTCAGGGGTGATCACTATGGCTACACCTTC.

The chain recombines TRBV23-1 with TRBJ2-1; D is ambiguous. TRBV23-1 is sorted into the ORF group, with uncertain function. The V end was cut by 2 bases, the J end by 6 bases, with 14 bases between. The CDR3 totals 15 residues. CDR3 loop: CASSQVGSIPNEQFF. CDR3 nucleotide sequence: TGCGCCAGCAGTCAAGTGGGCTCCATTCCCAATGAGCAGTTCTTC.

The sample holds a few counts of this clone. This chain's CDR3 is CASSYRQGAGEQFF. The CDR3 bases are TGTGCCAGCAGCTACCGACAGGGGGCTGGGGAGCAGTTCTTC. The V and J genes are TRBV5-5 and TRBJ2-1; 10 bases are a match to TRBD1. From germline, CDR1 is SGHKS and CDR2 YYEKEE (reference sequence). This CDR3 spans 14 amino acids. The ends lost 3 bases at V and 10 bases at J; junction bases unmatched: 7.

This chain uses TRBV29-1 with TRBJ1-1; TRBD1 is a possible D gene (5 bases). Germline lookup yields CDR1 SQVTM and CDR2 ANQGSEA. CDR3 length: 13 amino acids. The germline V and J ends were trimmed by 4 bases and 4 bases, with 13 bases remaining between them. The CDR3 sequence: CSVGGTLGTEAFF. The CDR3 DNA reads as TGCAGCGTTGGAGGGACGTTGGGCACTGAAGCTTTCTTT. The whole variable domain, remainder taken from reference TRBV29-1 and TRBJ1-1, is SAVISQKPSRDICQRGTSLTIQCQVDSQVTMMFWYRQQPGQSLTLIATANQGSEATYESGFVIDKFPISRPNLTFSTLTVSNMSPEDSSIYLCSVGGTLGTEAFFGQGTRLTVV.

The chain joins TRBV7-2 to TRBJ1-2; 8 bases are a match to TRBD1. The CDR3 loop spans 14 amino acids. Germline V gene data show CDR1 as SGHTA and CDR2 as FQGNSA. V lost 3 bases to trimming and J lost 5 bases; unmatched junction nucleotides: 5. DNA for the CDR3: TGTGCCAGCAGCTTCCAGGGGGCATCGTATGGCTACACCTTC. This translates into CASSFQGASYGYTF.

This chain connects TRBV3-1 (or the pseudogene TRBV3-2) to TRBJ1-2, with D possibly TRBD1 on 5 matching bases. Germline V gives CDR1 LGHDT, CDR2 YNNKEL (reference sequence). Trimming took 0 bases from V and 5 from J, leaving 19 bases between them. The CDR3 loop spans 17 amino acids. This CDR3 reads CASSQEGGAGVFYGYTF. CDR3 nucleotide sequence: TGTGCCAGCAGCCAAGAGGGGGGAGCCGGGGTATTTTATGGCTACACCTTC.

This chain joins TRBV27 and TRBJ2-7; D might be TRBD1 (5 bases). Germline V gene sequence: CDR1 MNHEY, CDR2 SMNVEV (reference sequence). The CDR3 runs 12 residues. V lost 3 bases to trimming and J lost 5 bases, with 8 bases between them. CDR3 nucleotides: TGTGCCAGCAGTTTTTCAGGGAACGAGCAGTACTTC. Its translation is CASSFSGNEQYF.

This clone has just one count. The chain uses TRBV9 and TRBJ1-2, with a weak D call TRBD1 (5 bases). The germline gives CDR1 SGDLS, CDR2 YYNGEE. Trimming removed 0 bases from V and 4 bases from J, with 10 bases in between. The CDR3 length is 14 residues. CDR3: CASSVGGGSYGYTF. The CDR3 nucleotides are TGTGCCAGCAGCGTAGGGGGCGGAAGCTATGGCTACACCTTC.

The chain recombines TRBV24-1 with TRBJ1-2, with D maybe TRBD1 (6 bases). From germline, CDR1 is KGHDR and CDR2 SFDVKD. V lost 4 bases to trimming and J lost 7 bases, with 18 bases between them. The CDR3 is made up of 15 amino acids. DNA of the CDR3: TGTGCCACCAGTGACTGGACAGCCTCACCGGGTGGCTACACCTTC. This encodes CATSDWTASPGGYTF.

The CDR3 sequence: CASSVYPGTGIDNEQFF. CDR3 DNA: TGTGCCAGTAGCGTCTATCCCGGGACAGGGATCGACAATGAGCAGTTCTTC. V is TRBV19 and J is TRBJ2-1, with TRBD1 matching 9 bases. Germline V gene data show CDR1 as LNHDA and CDR2 as SQIVND (reference sequence). CDR3 length equals 17 residues. V was pared by 6 bases and J by 5 bases, with 14 bases of the junction left unmatched.

The CDR3 DNA sequence: TGTGCCAGCAGTGGTGATAGGACCGGGGAGCTGTTTTTT. This gives the protein CASSGDRTGELFF. This chain uses TRBV2 with TRBJ2-2, with D hard to call. This CDR3 has 13 amino acids. Germline CDR1 is SNHLY and CDR2 is FYNNEI. Trimming stripped 4 bases from V and 5 bases from J, with 8 bases between.

This clone showed up just a few times. The chain uses TRBV28 and TRBJ2-7, with D possibly TRBD2 on 5 matching bases. V lost 6 bases and J 3 bases, leaving 18 bases between the germline ends. This CDR3 region has 15 residues. CDR1 and CDR2 (germline): MDHEN, SYDVKM. CDR3 residues: CASSSPGRGLYEQYF. In DNA form, the CDR3 reads TGTGCCAGCAGCAGTCCTGGACGAGGGCTCTACGAGCAGTACTTC.

The rearrangement joins TRBV29-1 to TRBJ1-2; D is undetermined. CDR3 size: 13 residues. The germline gives CDR1 SQVTM, CDR2 ANQGSEA. Trimming took 6 bases from V and 4 from J, leaving 15 bases between them. In DNA, the CDR3 is TGCAGCGTCAATTCCGGACGGATCTATGGCTACACCTTC. It specifies CSVNSGRIYGYTF. The variable domain in full, completed from reference TRBV29-1 and TRBJ1-2, reads SAVISQKPSRDICQRGTSLTIQCQVDSQVTMMFWYRQQPGQSLTLIATANQGSEATYESGFVIDKFPISRPNLTFSTLTVSNMSPEDSSIYLCSVNSGRIYGYTFGSGTRLTVV.